Reported below is one TCR beta chain. Its cognate antigen is unknown. Sequencing used immunoSEQ multiplex PCR; TCRdb keeps in-frame clones, though not all of them. The table records 10,000 to 15,000 clones, approximately 70% of them present only once. From germline, CDR1 is SQVTM and CDR2 ANQGSEA. CDR3 length: 13 residues. The germline V and J ends were trimmed by 4 bases and 1 base, with 11 bases remaining between them. This sample is part of a study of T cell clonotyping in hematopoietic cell transplantation. Study outcomes and limitations: Pathologically expanded recipient clonotypes increased progressively from day 30 to day 180 as diversity fell. At the given depth, recipient repertoires were over 97% de novo clonotypes. Higher Inverse Simpson Index values in graft donor and pretransplant recipient predicted broader posttransplant TCR diversity. Without cell sorting, CD4 versus CD8 contributions remain unresolved.

The specimen was peripheral blood mononuclear cells, collected 180 days after allogeneic stem cell transplant. The TCR was taken from a male patient aged 55 to 69 who had an allogeneic stem cell transplant from an unrelated donor, so the T cells may come from the graft donor. Some clones in this sample may be carry-over from other donors' samples. The chain joins TRBV29-1 to TRBJ2-7; TRBD2 might be the D (5 bases). The CDR3 DNA follows: TGCAGCGTTGTAGTCAGGAGGTCCTACGAGCAGTACTTC. Encoded protein: CSVVVRRSYEQYF.